The clone carrying this T cell receptor beta chain has only one observation. The V gene's germline CDR1 is SEHNR and CDR2 FQNEAQ (reference sequence). The CDR3 runs 14 residues. Trimming removed 4 bases from V and 0 bases from J, with 9 bases in between. Researchers ran the PCR with 60 Vbeta and 13 Jbeta primers. Sequenced by immunoSEQ multiplex PCR; TCRdb stores in-frame clones only, minus some. The sample holds about 160,000 clones; over 75% are singletons and the top ten take roughly 4.2%. These donors, healthy bone marrow donors, were studied. The data belong to a study of cytomegalovirus exposure and HLA in healthy donors.

The clonotype was recovered from a man in his forties in good health and CMV-seronegative. The chain links TRBV7-9 to TRBJ1-2; D perhaps matches TRBD1 (5 bases). The specimen sequenced was PBMCs. The CDR3 sequence is CASSWTTANYGYTF. CDR3 bases: TGTGCCAGCAGCTGGACGACAGCTAACTATGGCTACACCTTC.